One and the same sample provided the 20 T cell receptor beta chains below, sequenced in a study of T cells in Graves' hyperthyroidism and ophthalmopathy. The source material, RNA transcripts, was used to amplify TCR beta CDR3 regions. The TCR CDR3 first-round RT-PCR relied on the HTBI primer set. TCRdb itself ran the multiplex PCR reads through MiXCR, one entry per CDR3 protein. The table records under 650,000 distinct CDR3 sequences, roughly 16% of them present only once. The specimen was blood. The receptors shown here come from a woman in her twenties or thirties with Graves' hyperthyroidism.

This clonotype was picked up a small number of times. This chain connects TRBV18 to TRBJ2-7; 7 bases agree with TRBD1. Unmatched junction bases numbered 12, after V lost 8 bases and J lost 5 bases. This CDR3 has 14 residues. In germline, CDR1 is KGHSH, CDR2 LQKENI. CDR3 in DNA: TGTGCCAGCCGCGACAGGGCCCTAGAAGACGAGCAGTACTTC. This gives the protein CASRDRALEDEQYF.

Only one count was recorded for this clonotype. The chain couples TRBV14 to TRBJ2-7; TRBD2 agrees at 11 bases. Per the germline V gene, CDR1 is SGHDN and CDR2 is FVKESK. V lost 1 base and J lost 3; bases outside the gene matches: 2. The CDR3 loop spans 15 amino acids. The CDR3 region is CASSQGLAGLYEQYF. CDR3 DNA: TGTGCCAGCAGCCAAGGACTAGCGGGGCTCTACGAGCAGTACTTC.

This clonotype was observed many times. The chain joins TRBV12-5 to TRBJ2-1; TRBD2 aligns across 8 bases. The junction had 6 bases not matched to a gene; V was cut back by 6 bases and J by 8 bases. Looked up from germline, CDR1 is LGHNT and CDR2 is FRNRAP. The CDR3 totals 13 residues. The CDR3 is CASGSGSDYEQFF. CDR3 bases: TGTGCTAGTGGGAGCGGGAGCGATTATGAGCAGTTCTTC.

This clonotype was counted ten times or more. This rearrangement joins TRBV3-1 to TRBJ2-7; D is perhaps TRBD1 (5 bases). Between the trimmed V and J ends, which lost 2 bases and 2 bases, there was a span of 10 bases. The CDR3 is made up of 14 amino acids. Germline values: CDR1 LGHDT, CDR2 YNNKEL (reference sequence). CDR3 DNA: TGTGCCAGCAGCCAAAACCCAGGGCCCTACGAGCAGTACTTC. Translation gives CASSQNPGPYEQYF.

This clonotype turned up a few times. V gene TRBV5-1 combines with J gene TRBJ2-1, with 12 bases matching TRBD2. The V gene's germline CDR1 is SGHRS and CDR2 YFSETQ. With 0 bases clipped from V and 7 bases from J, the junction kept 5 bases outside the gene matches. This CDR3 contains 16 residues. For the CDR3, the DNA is TGCGCCAGCAGCTTGGATCTAGCGGGAGGGAGGAATGAGCAGTTCTTC. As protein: CASSLDLAGGRNEQFF.

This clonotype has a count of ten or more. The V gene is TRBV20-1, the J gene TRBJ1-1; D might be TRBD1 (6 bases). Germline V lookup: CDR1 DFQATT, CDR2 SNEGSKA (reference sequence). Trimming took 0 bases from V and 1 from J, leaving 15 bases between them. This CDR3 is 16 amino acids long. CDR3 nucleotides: TGCAGTGCTAGAGATACTATTTGGGGGCGGAACACTGAAGCTTTCTTT. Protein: CSARDTIWGRNTEAFF.

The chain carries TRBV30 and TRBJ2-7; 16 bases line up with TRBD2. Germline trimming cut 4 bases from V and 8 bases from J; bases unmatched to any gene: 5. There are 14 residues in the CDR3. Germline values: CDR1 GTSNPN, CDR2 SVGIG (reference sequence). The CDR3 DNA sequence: TGTGCCTGGAAGGGGACTAGCGGGAGGGCCCAGCAGTACTTC. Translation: CAWKGTSGRAQQYF.

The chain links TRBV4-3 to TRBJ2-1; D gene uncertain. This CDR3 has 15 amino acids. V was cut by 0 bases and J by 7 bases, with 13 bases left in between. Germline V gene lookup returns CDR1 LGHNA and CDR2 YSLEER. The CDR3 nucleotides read TGCGCCAGCAGCCAAGATCGCCACATAAGGAATGAGCAGTTCTTC. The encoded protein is CASSQDRHIRNEQFF.

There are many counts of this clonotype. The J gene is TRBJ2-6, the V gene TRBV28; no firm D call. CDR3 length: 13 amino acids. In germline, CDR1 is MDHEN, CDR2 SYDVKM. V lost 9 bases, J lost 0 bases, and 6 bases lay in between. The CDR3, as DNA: TGTGCCAGTGAGTCCTCTGGGGCCAACGTCCTGACTTTC. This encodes CASESSGANVLTF.

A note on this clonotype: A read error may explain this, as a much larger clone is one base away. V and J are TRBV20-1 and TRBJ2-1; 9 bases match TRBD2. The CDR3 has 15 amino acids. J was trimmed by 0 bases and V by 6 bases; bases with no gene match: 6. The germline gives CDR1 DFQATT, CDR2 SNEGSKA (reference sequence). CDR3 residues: CSAKAGGTSYNEQFF. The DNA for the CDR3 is TGCAGTGCGAAGGCGGGGGGGACCTCCTACAATGAGCAGTTCTTC.

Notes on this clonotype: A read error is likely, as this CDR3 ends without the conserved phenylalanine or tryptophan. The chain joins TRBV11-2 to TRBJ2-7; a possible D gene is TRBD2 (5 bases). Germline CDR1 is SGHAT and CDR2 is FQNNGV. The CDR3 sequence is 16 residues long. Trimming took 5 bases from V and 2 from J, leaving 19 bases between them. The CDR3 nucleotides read TGTGCCAGCAGCGACTACGGCTTCTCTTTGACCTACGAGCAGTACCTC. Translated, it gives CASSDYGFSLTYEQYL.

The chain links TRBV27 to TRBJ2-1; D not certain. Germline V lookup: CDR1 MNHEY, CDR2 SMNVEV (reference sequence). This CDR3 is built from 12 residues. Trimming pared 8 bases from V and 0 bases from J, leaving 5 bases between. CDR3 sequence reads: CASWGSYNEQFF. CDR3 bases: TGTGCCAGCTGGGGCTCCTACAATGAGCAGTTCTTC.

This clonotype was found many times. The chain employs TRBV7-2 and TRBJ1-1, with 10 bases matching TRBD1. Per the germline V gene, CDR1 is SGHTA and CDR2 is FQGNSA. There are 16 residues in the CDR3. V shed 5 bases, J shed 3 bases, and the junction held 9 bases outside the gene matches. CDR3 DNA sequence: TGTGCCAGCAGCCCCGTGGACAGGGGGTTGGACACTGAAGCTTTCTTT. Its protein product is CASSPVDRGLDTEAFF. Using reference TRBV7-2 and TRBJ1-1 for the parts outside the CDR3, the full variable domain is GAGVSQSPSNKVTEKGKDVELRCDPISGHTALYWYRQSLGQGLEFLIYFQGNSAPDKSGLPSDRFSAERTGGSVSTLTIQRTQQEDSAVYLCASSPVDRGLDTEAFFGQGTRLTVV.

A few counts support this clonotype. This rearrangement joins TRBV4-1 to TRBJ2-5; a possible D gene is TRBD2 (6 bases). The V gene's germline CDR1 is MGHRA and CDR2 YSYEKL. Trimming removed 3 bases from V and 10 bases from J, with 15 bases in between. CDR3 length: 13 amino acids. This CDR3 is CASSHGGFDDQYF. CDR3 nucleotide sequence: TGCGCCAGCAGCCACGGAGGGTTTGATGACCAGTACTTC.

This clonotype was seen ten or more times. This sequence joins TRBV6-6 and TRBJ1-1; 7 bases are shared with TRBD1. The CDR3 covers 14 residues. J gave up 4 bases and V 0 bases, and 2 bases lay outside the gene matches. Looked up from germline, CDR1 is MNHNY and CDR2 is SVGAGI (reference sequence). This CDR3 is CASSYSDRPTEAFF. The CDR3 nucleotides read TGTGCCAGCAGTTACTCGGACAGGCCCACTGAAGCTTTCTTT.

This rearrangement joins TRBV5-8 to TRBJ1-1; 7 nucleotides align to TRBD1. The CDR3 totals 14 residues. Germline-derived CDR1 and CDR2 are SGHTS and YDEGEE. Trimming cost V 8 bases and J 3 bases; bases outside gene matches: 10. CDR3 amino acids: CASSRDSVDTEAFF. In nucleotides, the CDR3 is TGTGCCAGTTCTCGGGACAGCGTTGACACTGAAGCTTTCTTT. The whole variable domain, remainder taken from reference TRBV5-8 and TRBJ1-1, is EAGVTQSPTHLIKTRGQQATLRCSPISGHTSVYWYQQALGLGLQFLLWYDEGEERNRGNFPPRFSGRQFPNYSSELNVNALELEDSALYLCASSRDSVDTEAFFGQGTRLTVV.

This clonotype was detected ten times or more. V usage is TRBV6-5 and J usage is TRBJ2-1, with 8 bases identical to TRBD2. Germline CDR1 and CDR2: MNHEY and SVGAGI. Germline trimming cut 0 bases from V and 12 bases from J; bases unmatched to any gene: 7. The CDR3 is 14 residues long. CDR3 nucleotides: TGTGCCAGCAGTTACTCGGCGGGGGGAGGGGGGCAGTTCTTC. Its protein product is CASSYSAGGGGQFF.

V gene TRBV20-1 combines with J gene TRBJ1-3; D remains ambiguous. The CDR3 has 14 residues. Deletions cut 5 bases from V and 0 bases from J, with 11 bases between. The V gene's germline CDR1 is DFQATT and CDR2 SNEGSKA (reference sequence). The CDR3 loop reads CSAWLADSGNTIYF. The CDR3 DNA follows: TGCAGTGCTTGGCTGGCGGACTCTGGAAACACCATATATTTT.

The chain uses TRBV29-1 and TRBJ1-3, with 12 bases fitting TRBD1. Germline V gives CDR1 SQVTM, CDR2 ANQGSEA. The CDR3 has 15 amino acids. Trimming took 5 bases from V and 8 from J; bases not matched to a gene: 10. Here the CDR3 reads CSVSRDRGHYDTIYF. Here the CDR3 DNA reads TGCAGCGTTTCCCGGGACAGGGGGCATTATGACACCATATATTTT.

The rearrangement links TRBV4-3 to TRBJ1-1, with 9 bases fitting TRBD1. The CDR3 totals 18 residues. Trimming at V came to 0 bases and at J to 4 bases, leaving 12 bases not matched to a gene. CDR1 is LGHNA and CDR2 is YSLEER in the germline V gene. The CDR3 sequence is CASSQDAGQGILGTEAFF. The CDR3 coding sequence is TGCGCCAGCAGCCAAGATGCCGGACAGGGGATATTGGGCACTGAAGCTTTCTTT.